The 6 T cell receptor beta chains presented below share a single source sample, sequenced in a study of patients and donors after allogeneic stem cell transplantation. TCRdb re-called the RT-PCR reads with MiXCR, one entry per CDR3 protein. This table has approximately 61,000 distinct CDR3 sequences, roughly 13% appearing once. Specimen: blood, either unsorted or a sorted T cell fraction (not recorded which). These receptors all come from a human donor who was either an allogeneic HSCT recipient or a stem cell or donor lymphocyte infusion donor (not recorded which). It is not recorded whose cells these are; they may come from a transplant donor.

A remark on this clonotype: This sequence may be a read error, since a much larger clone differs from it by one base. Lacking the conserved final phenylalanine or tryptophan, this CDR3 likely reflects a read error. The chain uses TRBV7-9 and TRBJ1-6, with D uncertain. This CDR3 is built from 12 residues. CDR1 is SEHNR and CDR2 is FQNEAQ in the germline V gene (reference sequence). V was cut by 5 bases and J by 14 bases, with 13 bases left in between. The CDR3 loop reads CASSPGLFSLHL. CDR3 in DNA: TGTGCCAGCAGCCCGGGCCTATTTTCCCTCCACTTG.

The table lists this clonotype with a few counts. This chain joins TRBV12-3 or TRBV12-4 and TRBJ1-3; D gene uncertain. The V gene lost 11 bases and the J gene lost 3 bases, with 17 bases spanning the gap. This CDR3 has 14 residues. This CDR3 reads CAGDDPDLGNTIYF. The CDR3 DNA reads as TGTGCCGGGGATGATCCGGACCTTGGAAACACCATATATTTT.

This chain connects TRBV28 to TRBJ2-5, with TRBD1 as a possible D gene (5 bases). With 5 bases removed from V and 5 bases from J, the gap between germline ends came to 12 bases. CDR1 and CDR2 (germline): MDHEN, SYDVKM. The CDR3 is made up of 13 amino acids. The CDR3 DNA sequence: TGTGCCAGCAGTAGGGGTGTGCGGGAGACCCAGTACTTC. This gives the protein CASSRGVRETQYF.

Turning to this clonotype: One end of the junction varies from germline; a read error may be responsible. The V and J genes are TRBV7-7 and TRBJ2-1, with D possibly TRBD2 on 5 matching bases. Germline lookup yields CDR1 SSHAT and CDR2 FNYEAQ (reference sequence). CDR3 length: 14 amino acids. The chain's CDR3 is CASSPNRGYNEQFF. Here the CDR3 DNA reads TGTGCTAGCAGCCCCAATCGGGGTTACAATGAGCAGTTCTTC.

This sequence joins TRBV15 and TRBJ2-5, with D possibly TRBD2 on 7 matching bases. Germline CDR1 LNHNV, CDR2 YYDKDF (reference sequence). Trimming cost V 1 base and J 4 bases, with 22 bases left between them. This CDR3 comprises 18 residues. The CDR3: CATSRVFHWTRGGETQYF. The CDR3, as DNA: TGTGCCACCAGCAGAGTTTTCCACTGGACAAGGGGGGGAGAGACCCAGTACTTC.

This clonotype has ten or more counts. This rearrangement joins TRBV12-3 or TRBV12-4 to TRBJ1-1, with D unclear. V lost 1 base and J 1 base, leaving 4 bases between the germline ends. This CDR3 is built from 13 residues. For the CDR3, the DNA is TGTGCCAGCAGTTTAGAAGCGAACACTGAAGCTTTCTTT. Translated, it gives CASSLEANTEAFF.